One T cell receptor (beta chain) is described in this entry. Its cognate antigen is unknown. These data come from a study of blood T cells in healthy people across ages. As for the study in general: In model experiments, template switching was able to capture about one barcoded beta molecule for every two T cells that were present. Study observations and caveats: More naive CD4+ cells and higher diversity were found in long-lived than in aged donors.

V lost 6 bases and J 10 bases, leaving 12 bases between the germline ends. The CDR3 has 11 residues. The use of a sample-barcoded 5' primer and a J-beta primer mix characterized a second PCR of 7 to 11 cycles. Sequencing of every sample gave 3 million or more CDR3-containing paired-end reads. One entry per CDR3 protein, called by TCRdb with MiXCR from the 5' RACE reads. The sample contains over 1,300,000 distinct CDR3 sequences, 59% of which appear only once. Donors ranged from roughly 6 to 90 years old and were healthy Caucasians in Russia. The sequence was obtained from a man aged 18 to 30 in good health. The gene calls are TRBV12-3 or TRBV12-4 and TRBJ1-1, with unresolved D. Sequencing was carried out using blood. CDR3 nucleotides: TGTGCCAGCAGACAGTTTGAAGGAGCTTTCTTT. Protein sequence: CASRQFEGAFF.